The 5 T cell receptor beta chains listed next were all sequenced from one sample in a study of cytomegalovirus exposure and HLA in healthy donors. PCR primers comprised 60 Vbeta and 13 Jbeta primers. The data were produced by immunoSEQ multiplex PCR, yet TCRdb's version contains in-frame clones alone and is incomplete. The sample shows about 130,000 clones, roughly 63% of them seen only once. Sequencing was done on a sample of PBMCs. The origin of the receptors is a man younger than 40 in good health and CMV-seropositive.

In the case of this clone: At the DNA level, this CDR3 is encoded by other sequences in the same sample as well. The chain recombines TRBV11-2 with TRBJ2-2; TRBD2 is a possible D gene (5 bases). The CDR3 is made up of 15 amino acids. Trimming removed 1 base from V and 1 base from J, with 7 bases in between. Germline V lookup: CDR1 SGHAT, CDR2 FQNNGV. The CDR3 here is CASSLGGRNTGELFF. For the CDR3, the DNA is TGTGCCAGCAGCTTAGGCGGGCGGAACACCGGGGAGCTGTTTTTT.

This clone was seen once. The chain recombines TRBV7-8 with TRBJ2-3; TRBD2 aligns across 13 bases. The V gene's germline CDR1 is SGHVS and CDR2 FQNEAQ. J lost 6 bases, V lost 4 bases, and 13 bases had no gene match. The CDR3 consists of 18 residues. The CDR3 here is CASSYWLRLAGGLDTQYF. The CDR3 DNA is TGTGCCAGCAGCTACTGGCTTAGACTAGCGGGAGGTCTGGATACGCAGTATTTT. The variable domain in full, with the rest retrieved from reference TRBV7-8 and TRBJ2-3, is GAGVSQSPRYKVAKRGQDVALRCDPISGHVSLFWYQQALGQGPEFLTYFQNEAQLDKSGLPSDRFFAERPEGSVSTLKIQRTQQEDSAVYLCASSYWLRLAGGLDTQYFGPGTRLTVL.

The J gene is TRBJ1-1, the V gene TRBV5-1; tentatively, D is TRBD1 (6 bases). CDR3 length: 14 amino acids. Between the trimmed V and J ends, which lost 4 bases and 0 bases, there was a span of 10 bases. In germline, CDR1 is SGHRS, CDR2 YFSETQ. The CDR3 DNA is TGCGCCAGCAGCATTGGACAGTTGAACACTGAAGCTTTCTTT. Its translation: CASSIGQLNTEAFF.

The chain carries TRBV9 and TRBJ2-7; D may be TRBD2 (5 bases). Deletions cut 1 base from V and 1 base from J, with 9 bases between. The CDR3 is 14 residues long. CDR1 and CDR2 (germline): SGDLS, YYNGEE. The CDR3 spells CASSVTGSSYEQYF. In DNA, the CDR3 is TGTGCCAGCAGCGTAACGGGATCTTCCTACGAGCAGTACTTC.

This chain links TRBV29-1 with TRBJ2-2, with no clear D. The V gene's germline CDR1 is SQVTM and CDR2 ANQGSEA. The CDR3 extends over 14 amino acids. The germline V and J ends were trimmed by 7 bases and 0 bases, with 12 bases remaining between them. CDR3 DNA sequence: TGCAGCGCAATGGCCTTTGCGAACACCGGGGAGCTGTTTTTT. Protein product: CSAMAFANTGELFF.